This T cell receptor beta chain was captured by sequencing in a study of T cells in Graves' hyperthyroidism and ophthalmopathy. Subjects aged 18 to 65 presented with newly diagnosed hyperthyroidism of less than 2 months' duration. Using RNA transcripts as the source, TCR beta CDR3 regions were amplified. Initially, a first-round RT-PCR of the TCR CDR3 employed the HTBI primer set. In TCRdb, the multiplex PCR reads were re-called with MiXCR into one record per CDR3 protein. The table shows under 450,000 distinct CDR3 sequences, with approximately 12% occurring only once. Worth noting for this clonotype: Antigen unknown.

General observations from the study: Separating ophthalmopathy from stable hyperthyroidism was achieved by a 13 V-J model.

The TCR originated in a man aged 25-45 years with Graves' hyperthyroidism that later progressed to Graves' ophthalmopathy. The sequenced material came from blood.

The CDR3 bases are TGCAGTGCTAGAGATAAGGGGGACAGGTCCTACGAGCAGTACTTC. Translation: CSARDKGDRSYEQYF. The genes are TRBV20-1 and TRBJ2-7; the match to TRBD1 covers 8 bases. The CDR3 spans 15 residues. V shed 0 bases and J 1 base; nucleotides not matched to a gene: 5. Per germline, CDR1 DFQATT and CDR2 SNEGSKA (reference sequence).